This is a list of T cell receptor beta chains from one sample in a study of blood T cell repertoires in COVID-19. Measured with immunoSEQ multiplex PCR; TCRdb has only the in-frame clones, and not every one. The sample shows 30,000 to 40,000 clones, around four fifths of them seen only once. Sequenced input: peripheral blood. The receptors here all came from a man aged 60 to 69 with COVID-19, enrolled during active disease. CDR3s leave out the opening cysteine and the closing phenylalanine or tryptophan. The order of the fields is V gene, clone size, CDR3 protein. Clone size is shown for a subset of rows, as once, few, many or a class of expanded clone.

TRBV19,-,ASSISGVGTYGYT
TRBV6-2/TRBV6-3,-,ASSYSLGPGDYGYT
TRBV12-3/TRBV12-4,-,ASSSGHHPEAF
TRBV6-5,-,ASRIRDSHSPLH
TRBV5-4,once,ASSLGSGSRIDTQY
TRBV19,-,ASSTTREQPQH
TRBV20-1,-,SASFVGLNTEAF
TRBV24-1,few,ATTELGVLASTDEQF
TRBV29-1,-,SSLSRERARGEQF
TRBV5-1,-,ASNLQGGSYNEQF
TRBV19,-,ASSIGGIYGYT
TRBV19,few,ASSIQGAGTEAF
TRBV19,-,ASSTTRQGDQH
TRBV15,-,ATSSRGGETQY
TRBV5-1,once,ASSPSTGFGELF
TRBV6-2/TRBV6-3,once,ASSFPRTDYQPQH
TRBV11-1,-,ASSLTSTDTQY